A selection of T cell receptor beta chains follows, all from one sample in a study of T-cell memory formation after mild COVID-19. TCRdb reanalysed the 5' RACE reads using MiXCR and keeps one entry per CDR3 protein. Of about 430,000 distinct CDR3 sequences listed, around 24% are singletons. Sequencing was performed on PBMCs or a T cell subset sorted from them (not recorded which). The receptor source for this set is an adult woman who had mild COVID-19 (a few samples of this study predate the infection). Cell type and time point are not known. Both conserved end residues are part of each CDR3. The D gene is left open where the match is weak. Expanded clones get a size class; other rows say once, few or many, or leave the size out.

d_gene: NA; j_gene: TRBJ1-1; v_gene: TRBV5-4; abundance: few; CDR3nt: TGTGCCAGCAGCGGAGGAGCGGGCGGGGGACGCACTGAAGCTTTCTTT; CDR3aa: CASSGGAGGGRTEAFF
d_gene: NA; j_gene: TRBJ1-1; v_gene: TRBV5-1; abundance: few; CDR3nt: TGCGCCAGCAGCTTGGAGGGAATGGAGAACACTGAAGCTTTCTTT; CDR3aa: CASSLEGMENTEAFF
d_gene: TRBD2; j_gene: TRBJ2-1; v_gene: TRBV7-9; abundance: few; CDR3nt: TGTGCCAGCAGCTTAGTGGGACTAGCTTTATCTGAGCAGTTCTTC; CDR3aa: CASSLVGLALSEQFF
d_gene: TRBD2; j_gene: TRBJ2-3; v_gene: TRBV5-6; abundance: once; CDR3nt: TGTGCCAGCAGCCCCGGGACTAGCGGAAACACAGATACGCAGTATTTT; CDR3aa: CASSPGTSGNTDTQYF
d_gene: TRBD1; j_gene: TRBJ2-1; v_gene: TRBV4-1; abundance: many; CDR3nt: TGCGCCAGCAGCCGTCAACAGGGGGCAGAGGGCTACAATGAGCAGTTCTTC; CDR3aa: CASSRQQGAEGYNEQFF
d_gene: TRBD1; j_gene: TRBJ1-4; v_gene: TRBV5-1; abundance: NA; CDR3nt: TGCGCCAGCAGCTTCACAGGGGGAAACGAAAAACTGTTTTTT; CDR3aa: CASSFTGGNEKLFF
d_gene: NA; j_gene: TRBJ1-2; v_gene: TRBV7-9; abundance: few; CDR3nt: TGTGCCAGCAGCTTAGAGGGGTTCTATGGCTACACCTTC; CDR3aa: CASSLEGFYGYTF
d_gene: NA; j_gene: TRBJ2-2; v_gene: TRBV20-1; abundance: NA; CDR3nt: TGCAGTGCTAGAGCGGGCCCCGGGGAGCTGTTTTTT; CDR3aa: CSARAGPGELFF
d_gene: TRBD1; j_gene: TRBJ2-7; v_gene: TRBV12-3/TRBV12-4; abundance: NA; CDR3nt: TGTGCCAGCAGACGACAGGGGCGGACCTACGAGCAGTACTTC; CDR3aa: CASRRQGRTYEQYF
d_gene: NA; j_gene: TRBJ1-3; v_gene: TRBV20-1; abundance: few; CDR3nt: TGCAGTGCTAGAGCGGGGGGAATGGAGTTCTCTGGAAACACCATATATTTT; CDR3aa: CSARAGGMEFSGNTIYF
d_gene: NA; j_gene: TRBJ2-3; v_gene: TRBV3-1; abundance: few; CDR3nt: TGTGCCAGCAGCCAAGATCTTGTTTTAGCTGGAGATACGCAGTATTTT; CDR3aa: CASSQDLVLAGDTQYF
d_gene: NA; j_gene: TRBJ2-7; v_gene: TRBV15; abundance: NA; CDR3nt: TGTGCCACCAGCAAGGTGGGGGGATACGAGCAGTACTTC; CDR3aa: CATSKVGGYEQYF
d_gene: TRBD2; j_gene: TRBJ2-2; v_gene: TRBV15; abundance: NA; CDR3nt: TGTGCCACCAGCACCCGGACTAGCGGGAACACCGGGGAGCTGTTTTTT; CDR3aa: CATSTRTSGNTGELFF
d_gene: NA; j_gene: TRBJ2-7; v_gene: TRBV12-3/TRBV12-4; abundance: few; CDR3nt: TGTGCCAGCAGTTTCGGTCAGGCAGGGCGATACTTC; CDR3aa: CASSFGQAGRYF
d_gene: NA; j_gene: TRBJ1-1; v_gene: TRBV11-2; abundance: few; CDR3nt: TGTGCCAGCAGCTCCCCTAGGGATGGGAACACTGAAGCTTTCTTT; CDR3aa: CASSSPRDGNTEAFF
d_gene: NA; j_gene: TRBJ1-1; v_gene: TRBV4-3; abundance: many; CDR3nt: TGCGCCAGCAGCCAAGGTCCCGGGACCGGTGAAGCTTTCTTT; CDR3aa: CASSQGPGTGEAFF
d_gene: TRBD1; j_gene: TRBJ2-5; v_gene: TRBV24-1; abundance: NA; CDR3nt: TGTGCCACCAAGGACAGGGGGCAAGAGACCCAGTACTTC; CDR3aa: CATKDRGQETQYF
d_gene: TRBD2; j_gene: TRBJ2-1; v_gene: TRBV19; abundance: NA; CDR3nt: TGTGCCAGTAGTAGAGGACTAGCGGGGGAGGAGCAGTTCTTC; CDR3aa: CASSRGLAGEEQFF
d_gene: TRBD1; j_gene: TRBJ2-6; v_gene: TRBV30; abundance: NA; CDR3nt: TGTGCCTGGAGGGGTTTGAGACAGGGGTCGTCTGGGGCCAACGTCCTGACTTTC; CDR3aa: CAWRGLRQGSSGANVLTF
d_gene: NA; j_gene: TRBJ2-1; v_gene: TRBV5-1; abundance: NA; CDR3nt: TGCGCCAGCAGCTTGTCGATGGAGGGGGCGAGTGAGCAGTTCTTC; CDR3aa: CASSLSMEGASEQFF
d_gene: TRBD1; j_gene: TRBJ1-4; v_gene: TRBV11-2; abundance: NA; CDR3nt: TGTGCCAGCAGCTTAAAGGACAGGCTCGGATATGAAAAACTGTTTTTT; CDR3aa: CASSLKDRLGYEKLFF
d_gene: NA; j_gene: TRBJ2-3; v_gene: TRBV4-3; abundance: NA; CDR3nt: TGCGCCAGCAGCCATGAGCGGCGCACAGATACGCAGTATTTT; CDR3aa: CASSHERRTDTQYF
d_gene: NA; j_gene: TRBJ2-7; v_gene: TRBV9; abundance: NA; CDR3nt: TGTGCCAGCAGCGAGGGGGTCCTAGATTACTACGAGCAGTACTTC; CDR3aa: CASSEGVLDYYEQYF
d_gene: NA; j_gene: TRBJ2-7; v_gene: TRBV11-2; abundance: few; CDR3nt: TGTGCCAGCAGCACTTATTTAGGGGGGAGCCACGAGCAGTACTTC; CDR3aa: CASSTYLGGSHEQYF
d_gene: NA; j_gene: TRBJ1-6; v_gene: TRBV27; abundance: few; CDR3nt: TGTGCCAGCAGTTTCCCAGATTCACCCCTCCACTTT; CDR3aa: CASSFPDSPLHF